This T cell receptor beta chain was recorded in a study of post-analysis software for immune sequencing data (dated by TCRdb to between 2015 and 2016). With regard to the full study: Relapsing-remitting, secondary progressive and progressive-relapsing multiple sclerosis were recorded as disease courses, and subtype annotation was lacking for some patients. Patient repertoires were compared against about a dozen previously published healthy control repertoires from donors aged 6 to 25 years. A subset of samples was prepared in parallel using single-end sample barcoding, then pooled and co-amplified after Illumina adapter ligation. Points the paper makes about the study in general: Direct clustering with F measure revealed strong co-clustering of samples prepared in the same batch, which led to a batch-effect correction. Significantly higher frequencies in patients than in controls were found for about five TRBV segments, including TRBV5-6, TRBV5-1 and TRBV20-1. The multiple sclerosis patient group was slightly younger than the control group. Normalized Chao1 diversity was significantly lower in multiple sclerosis patients than controls, suggesting substantial peripheral T-cell clonal expansion.

The library was obtained by PCR. Reads for this sample came from an Illumina HiSeq 2500. To reduce PCR and sequencing biases, unique molecular identifiers were incorporated into the TCR beta cDNA libraries. Every 1 to 10 million input T cells yielded approximately 500,000 cDNA molecules, meaning each molecule approximated one T cell. The same protocol used for the earlier healthy control dataset was applied to prepare and sequence the patient libraries. Samples belonging to the same batch were prepared together, multiplexed and sequenced on a shared HiSeq lane. From the authors' description of their analysis: MIGEC was used to process the raw barcoded reads, and molecular identifier groups with only a single read were discarded before consensus assembly and CDR3 extraction. Clonotype tables were post-analysed with VDJtools, and diversity was normalized by down-sampling all datasets to the smallest sample size. To correct batch-related cross-sample contamination, repertoire overlap clustering matched CDR3 amino acid sequences but not nucleotide sequences. The public reads were reanalyzed by TCRdb: fastp trimming at Q25, MiXCR alignment, in-frame beta chains only. Rows are combined by CDR3 protein, so each entry shows the most common genes and DNA. These V and J calls are TCRdb output, not the study's own analysis. This sample has roughly 870,000 distinct CDR3 sequences in its table, and 53% of those were observed once. In total, the top ten clones hold roughly 4.4% of the sample.

TCR beta repertoires were profiled from peripheral blood of 10 to 15 young patients with multiple sclerosis to demonstrate the VDJtools post-analysis software. Multiple sclerosis patients were children and adolescents aged about 6 to 16 years. V lost 3 bases and J lost 5 bases; the stretch between them is 19 bases long. Counted from cysteine to phenylalanine, this CDR3 has 16 amino acids. Only the CDR3 region is kept as DNA, spanning 48 bases read in frame from base 1. From the germline V gene, CDR1 is KGHSH and CDR2 is LQKENI. There are a few counts of this clonotype. This clone's antigen is unknown. No base-level quality is on record; no much larger clone is a single base apart.

In this chain, TRBV18 is recombined with TRBJ2-5; perhaps TRBD1 is the D gene, with 6 bases matching. This clonotype was sampled from a girl aged 10 to 17 with multiple sclerosis. The sample consisted of blood. Here is the DNA: TGTGCCAGCTCACCCCTACCACAGTTCCAGGGGGAGACCCAGTACTTC. This yields the protein CASSPLPQFQGETQYF. With the rest looked up from the reference TRBV18 and TRBJ2-5 genes rather than sequenced, the full variable domain is NAGVMQNPRHLVRRRGQEARLRCSPMKGHSHVYWYRQLPEEGLKFMVYLQKENIIDESGMPKERFSAEFPKEGPSILRIQQVVRGDSAAYFCASSPLPQFQGETQYFGPGTRLLVL.